This TCR beta chain appears in the sequencing data of a study of T cell changes during pregnancy in multiple sclerosis. Some clones are missing from TCRdb's copy, which holds only in-frame ones; the method was immunoSEQ multiplex PCR. The sample shows over 10,000 clones, about 90% of them seen only once. This clonotype was obtained from a female donor with multiple sclerosis, enrolled in a pregnancy study. The starting material was CD8+ T cells from peripheral blood mononuclear cells, obtained in the first trimester of pregnancy.

The CDR3 DNA follows: TGTGCCAGCAGCTTCCCTGGCGGGGGGGCTATTTGGGAGACCCAGTACTTC. It specifies CASSFPGGGAIWETQYF. This rearrangement joins TRBV7-9 to TRBJ2-5, with TRBD2 identical over 9 bases. The V gene end was trimmed by 3 bases and the J gene end by 5 bases; junction bases not matched to a gene: 13. CDR3 size: 17 residues. Germline loops: CDR1 SEHNR, CDR2 FQNEAQ (reference sequence).